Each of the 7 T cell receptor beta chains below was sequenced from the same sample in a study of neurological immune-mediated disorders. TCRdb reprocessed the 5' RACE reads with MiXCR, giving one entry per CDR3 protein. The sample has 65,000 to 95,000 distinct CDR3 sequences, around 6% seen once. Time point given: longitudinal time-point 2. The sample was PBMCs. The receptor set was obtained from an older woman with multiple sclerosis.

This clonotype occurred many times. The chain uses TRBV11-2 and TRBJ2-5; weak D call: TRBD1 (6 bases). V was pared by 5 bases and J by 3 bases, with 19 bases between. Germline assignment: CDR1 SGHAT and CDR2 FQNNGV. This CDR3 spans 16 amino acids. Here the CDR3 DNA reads TGTGCCAGCAGCCCGGCGTGGGGGCGCAGGGAAGAGACCCAGTACTTC. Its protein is CASSPAWGRREETQYF.

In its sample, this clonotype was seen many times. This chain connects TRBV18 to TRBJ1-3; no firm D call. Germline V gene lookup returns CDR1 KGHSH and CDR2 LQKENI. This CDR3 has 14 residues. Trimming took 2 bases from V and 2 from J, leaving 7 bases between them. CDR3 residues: CASSPTTAGNTIYF. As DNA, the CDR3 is TGTGCCAGCTCACCAACCACAGCTGGAAACACCATATATTTT. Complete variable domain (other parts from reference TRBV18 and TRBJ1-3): NAGVMQNPRHLVRRRGQEARLRCSPMKGHSHVYWYRQLPEEGLKFMVYLQKENIIDESGMPKERFSAEFPKEGPSILRIQQVVRGDSAAYFCASSPTTAGNTIYFGEGSWLTVV.

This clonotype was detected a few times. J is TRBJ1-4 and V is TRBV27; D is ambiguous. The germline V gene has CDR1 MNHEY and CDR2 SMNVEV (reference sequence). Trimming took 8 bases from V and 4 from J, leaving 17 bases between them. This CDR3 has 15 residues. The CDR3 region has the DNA TGTGCCAGCCTCCAGACGAGGAACCATAATGAAAAACTGTTTTTT. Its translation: CASLQTRNHNEKLFF.

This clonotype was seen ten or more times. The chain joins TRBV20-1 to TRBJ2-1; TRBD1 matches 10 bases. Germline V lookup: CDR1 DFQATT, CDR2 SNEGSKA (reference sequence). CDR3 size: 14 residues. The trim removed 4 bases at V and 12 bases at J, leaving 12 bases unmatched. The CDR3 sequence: CSATGTGVKGGQFF. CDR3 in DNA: TGCAGTGCTACCGGGACAGGGGTAAAGGGGGGGCAGTTCTTC.

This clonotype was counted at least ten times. For the CDR3, the DNA is TGTGCCATCGGACAGGGTTGGTCACCCCTCCACTTT. Translation: CAIGQGWSPLHF. The gene calls are TRBV28 and TRBJ1-6; 8 nucleotides line up with TRBD1. The CDR3 is made up of 12 amino acids. V shed 10 bases, J shed 10 bases, and the junction held 6 bases outside the gene matches. CDR1 and CDR2 from the germline V gene are MDHEN and SYDVKM.

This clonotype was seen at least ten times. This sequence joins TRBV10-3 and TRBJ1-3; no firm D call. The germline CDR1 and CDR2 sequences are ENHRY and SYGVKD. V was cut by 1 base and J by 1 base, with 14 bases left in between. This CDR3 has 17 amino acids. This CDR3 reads CAISELGASPSGNTIYF. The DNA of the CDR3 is TGTGCCATCAGTGAGTTGGGAGCCTCTCCTTCTGGAAACACCATATATTTT.

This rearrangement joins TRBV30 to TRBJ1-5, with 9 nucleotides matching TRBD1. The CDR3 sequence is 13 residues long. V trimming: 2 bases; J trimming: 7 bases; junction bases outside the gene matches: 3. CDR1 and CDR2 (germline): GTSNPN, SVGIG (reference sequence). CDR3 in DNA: TGTGCCTGGAGTACAGGGGGCGGCCAGCCCCAGCATTTT. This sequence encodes CAWSTGGGQPQHF.